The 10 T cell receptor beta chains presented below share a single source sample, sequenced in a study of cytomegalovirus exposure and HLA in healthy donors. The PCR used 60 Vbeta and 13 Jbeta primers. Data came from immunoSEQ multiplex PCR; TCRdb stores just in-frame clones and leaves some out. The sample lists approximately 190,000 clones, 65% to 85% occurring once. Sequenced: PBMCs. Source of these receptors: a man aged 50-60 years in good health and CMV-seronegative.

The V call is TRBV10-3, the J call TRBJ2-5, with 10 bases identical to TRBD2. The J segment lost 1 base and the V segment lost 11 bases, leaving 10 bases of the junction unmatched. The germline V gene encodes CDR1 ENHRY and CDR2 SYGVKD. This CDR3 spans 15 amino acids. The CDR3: CAPLGSGGAQETQYF. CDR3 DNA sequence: TGTGCCCCCCTCGGGAGCGGGGGGGCCCAAGAGACCCAGTACTTC.

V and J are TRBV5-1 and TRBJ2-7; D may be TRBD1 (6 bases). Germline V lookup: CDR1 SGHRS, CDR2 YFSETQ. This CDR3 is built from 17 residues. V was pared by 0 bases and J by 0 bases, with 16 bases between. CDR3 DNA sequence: TGCGCCAGCAGCTTGGGGTTAGGACAGTCCGGCTCCTACGAGCAGTACTTC. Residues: CASSLGLGQSGSYEQYF.

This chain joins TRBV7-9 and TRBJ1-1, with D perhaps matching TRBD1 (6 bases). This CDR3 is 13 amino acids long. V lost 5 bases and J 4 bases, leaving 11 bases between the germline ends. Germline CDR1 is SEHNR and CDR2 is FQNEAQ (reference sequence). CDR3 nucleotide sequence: TGTGCCAGCAGCACAGGGTGGAGCACTGAAGCTTTCTTT. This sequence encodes CASSTGWSTEAFF.

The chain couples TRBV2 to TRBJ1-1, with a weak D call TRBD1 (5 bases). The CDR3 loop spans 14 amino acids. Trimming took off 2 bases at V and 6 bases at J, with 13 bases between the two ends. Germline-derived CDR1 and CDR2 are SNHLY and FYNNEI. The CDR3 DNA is TGTGCCAGCAGTGAAAGGTCCAGGGAACCTGAAGCTTTCTTT. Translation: CASSERSREPEAFF. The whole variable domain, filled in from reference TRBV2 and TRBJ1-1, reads EPEVTQTPSHQVTQMGQEVILRCVPISNHLYFYWYRQILGQKVEFLVSFYNNEISEKSEIFDDQFSVERPDGSNFTLKIRSTKLEDSAMYFCASSERSREPEAFFGQGTRLTVV.

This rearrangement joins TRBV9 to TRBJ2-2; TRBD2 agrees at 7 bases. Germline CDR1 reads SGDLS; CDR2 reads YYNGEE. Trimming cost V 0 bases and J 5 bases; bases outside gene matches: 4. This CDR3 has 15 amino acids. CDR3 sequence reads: CASSVETSWTGELFF. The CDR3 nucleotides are TGTGCCAGCAGCGTAGAGACTAGCTGGACCGGGGAGCTGTTTTTT.

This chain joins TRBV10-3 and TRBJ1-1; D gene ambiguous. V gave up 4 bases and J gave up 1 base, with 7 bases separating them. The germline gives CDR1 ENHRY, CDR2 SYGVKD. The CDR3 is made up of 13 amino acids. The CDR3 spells CAISVERNTEAFF. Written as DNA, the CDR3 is TGTGCCATCAGTGTCGAGCGGAACACTGAAGCTTTCTTT.

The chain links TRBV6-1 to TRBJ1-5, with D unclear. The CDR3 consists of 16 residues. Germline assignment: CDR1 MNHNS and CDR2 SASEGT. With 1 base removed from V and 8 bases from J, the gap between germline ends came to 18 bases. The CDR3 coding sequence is TGTGCCAGCAGTGAAGGGCAGGCCGGTGGGAGAGAGCCCCAGCATTTT. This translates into CASSEGQAGGREPQHF.

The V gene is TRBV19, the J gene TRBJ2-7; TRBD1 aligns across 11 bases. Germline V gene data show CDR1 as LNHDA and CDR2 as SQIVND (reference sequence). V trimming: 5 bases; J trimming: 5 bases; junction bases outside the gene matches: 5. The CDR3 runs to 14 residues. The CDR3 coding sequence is TGTGCCAGTAGTGGACAGGGGGCGCCGGACGAGCAGTACTTC. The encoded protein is CASSGQGAPDEQYF.

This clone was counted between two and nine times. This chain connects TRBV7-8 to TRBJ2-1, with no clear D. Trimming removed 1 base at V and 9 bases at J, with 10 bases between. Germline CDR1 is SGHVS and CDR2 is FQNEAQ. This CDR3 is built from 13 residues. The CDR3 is CASSLGAAGEQFF. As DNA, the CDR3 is TGTGCCAGCAGCTTAGGGGCAGCTGGTGAGCAGTTCTTC.

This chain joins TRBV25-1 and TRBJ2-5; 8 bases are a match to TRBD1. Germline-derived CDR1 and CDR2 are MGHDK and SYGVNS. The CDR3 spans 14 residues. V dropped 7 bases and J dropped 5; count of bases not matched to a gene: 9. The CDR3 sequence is CASTTRTGRETQYF. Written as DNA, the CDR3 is TGTGCCAGCACGACCAGGACAGGGCGCGAGACCCAGTACTTC.